Following are 31 T cell receptor beta chains from one sample sequenced in a study of cytomegalovirus exposure and HLA in healthy donors. PCR amplification relied on 60 Vbeta primers (plus 13 Jbeta primers). Measured with immunoSEQ multiplex PCR; TCRdb has only the in-frame clones, and not every one. Here the sample spans over 120,000 clones, 80% being singletons. The source material was PBMCs. The receptor set was obtained from a man in his fifties or sixties in good health and CMV-seronegative.

The chain employs TRBV30 and TRBJ2-2; D may be TRBD2 (5 bases). V gave up 3 bases and J gave up 3 bases, with 17 bases separating them. CDR1 is GTSNPN and CDR2 is SVGIG in the germline V gene (reference sequence). This CDR3 is 16 amino acids long. CDR3 coding DNA: TGTGCCTGGAGCGGTCCCACCGGGAAGTACACCGGGGAGCTGTTTTTT. It specifies CAWSGPTGKYTGELFF.

The rearrangement links TRBV9 to TRBJ2-1, with 11 bases identical to TRBD1. Trimming took 3 bases from V and 4 from J; bases not matched to a gene: 6. Germline assignment: CDR1 SGDLS and CDR2 YYNGEE. The CDR3 extends over 16 amino acids. The DNA of the CDR3 is TGTGCCAGCAGCGGGGGGGGACAGGGGGTTTACAATGAGCAGTTCTTC. Residues: CASSGGGQGVYNEQFF.

V gene TRBV2 combines with J gene TRBJ1-2; a weak D match, TRBD1 (5 bases). Trimming shortened V by 11 bases and J by 4 bases, and 20 bases separated the two germline ends. CDR1 and CDR2 from the germline V gene are SNHLY and FYNNEI. CDR3 length: 14 amino acids. CDR3 nucleotide sequence: TGTGCCTACAGCAGACAATTCGGGGGCTATGGCTACACCTTC. It translates to CAYSRQFGGYGYTF.

The J gene is TRBJ2-1, the V gene TRBV7-3, with a weak D call TRBD2 (6 bases). Germline loops: CDR1 SGHTA, CDR2 FQGTGA. V lost 5 bases and J 7 bases, leaving 15 bases between the germline ends. This CDR3 region has 14 residues. The DNA for the CDR3 is TGTGCCAGCAGCGCCGGGGGATCGAGGAATGAGCAGTTCTTC. Translating it yields CASSAGGSRNEQFF.

A single count supports this clone. At the DNA level, this CDR3 is encoded by other sequences in the same sample as well. The chain links TRBV27 to TRBJ2-7; 7 bases match TRBD1. The ends lost 2 bases at V and 3 bases at J; junction bases unmatched: 4. The germline V gene encodes CDR1 MNHEY and CDR2 SMNVEV (reference sequence). CDR3 length: 14 amino acids. The CDR3 DNA is TGTGCCAGCAGTTTAAGCCAGGGGGTCTACGAGCAGTACTTC. Protein product: CASSLSQGVYEQYF.

Note on this clone: Other DNA sequences in this specimen translate into the identical CDR3. V and J are TRBV5-1 and TRBJ2-2; D gene ambiguous. Between the trimmed V and J ends, which lost 0 bases and 2 bases, there was a span of 5 bases. CDR1 and CDR2 (germline): SGHRS, YFSETQ. This CDR3 is built from 14 residues. The CDR3 spells CASSLAVNTGELFF. CDR3 DNA sequence: TGCGCCAGCAGCTTGGCTGTCAACACCGGGGAGCTGTTTTTT.

V and J are TRBV20-1 and TRBJ1-2, with D possibly matching TRBD1 (5 bases). The CDR3 is 11 amino acids. Between the trimmed V and J ends, which lost 5 bases and 7 bases, there was a span of 11 bases. CDR1 DFQATT and CDR2 SNEGSKA come from the germline V gene (reference sequence). CDR3: CSARGTSGYTF. The CDR3 DNA reads TGCAGTGCTCGGGGGACCAGTGGCTACACCTTC.

This chain connects TRBV30 to TRBJ2-1, with 9 bases identical to TRBD2. The CDR3 has 15 amino acids. J gave up 9 bases and V 1 base, and 10 bases lay outside the gene matches. Germline V gene sequence: CDR1 GTSNPN, CDR2 SVGIG (reference sequence). CDR3 residues: CAWSARLAAQGEQFF. As DNA, the CDR3 is TGTGCCTGGAGTGCTCGACTAGCGGCGCAGGGTGAGCAGTTCTTC.

This clone occurred a few times. The chain is built from TRBV6-5 and TRBJ2-1; D ambiguous. Trimming stripped 6 bases from V and 12 bases from J, with 15 bases between. This CDR3 is built from 12 residues. Germline CDR1 and CDR2: MNHEY and SVGAGI. The CDR3 region is CASSTGSQGQFF. The CDR3 DNA sequence: TGTGCCAGCAGCACCGGGTCCCAAGGGCAGTTCTTC.

The V call is TRBV9, the J call TRBJ2-2; 12 nucleotides line up with TRBD2. From germline, CDR1 is SGDLS and CDR2 YYNGEE. J gave up 6 bases and V 0 bases, and 9 bases lay outside the gene matches. This CDR3 spans 18 amino acids. Here the CDR3 DNA reads TGTGCCAGCAGCGTAGTTGGGAACGGACTAGCGGGATCCGGGGAGCTGTTTTTT. This translates into CASSVVGNGLAGSGELFF. Complete variable domain (other parts from reference TRBV9 and TRBJ2-2): DSGVTQTPKHLITATGQRVTLRCSPRSGDLSVYWYQQSLDQGLQFLIQYYNGEERAKGNILERFSAQQFPDLHSELNLSSLELGDSALYFCASSVVGNGLAGSGELFFGEGSRLTVL.

The rearrangement uses TRBV5-4 and TRBJ1-5; 9 bases are a match to TRBD1. The V gene end was trimmed by 5 bases and the J gene end by 9 bases; junction bases not matched to a gene: 15. In germline, CDR1 is SGHNT, CDR2 YYREEE (reference sequence). The CDR3 contains 16 residues. CDR3 in DNA: TGTGCCAGCAGGGATCGGCGGGACAGGGTTCGTTCGCCCCAGCATTTT. It yields the protein CASRDRRDRVRSPQHF. Full variable domain (outside the CDR3, taken from reference TRBV5-4 and TRBJ1-5): ETGVTQSPTHLIKTRGQQVTLRCSSQSGHNTVSWYQQALGQGPQFIFQYYREEENGRGNFPPRFSGLQFPNYSSELNVNALELDDSALYLCASRDRRDRVRSPQHFGDGTRLSIL.

Written as DNA, the CDR3 is TGTGCCAGCAGTTTAATATCCCCGGGGTTCTACAATGAGCAGTTCTTC. Residues: CASSLISPGFYNEQFF. The chain employs TRBV27 and TRBJ2-1, with a possible D match to TRBD2 (5 bases). The CDR3 consists of 16 residues. In germline, CDR1 is MNHEY, CDR2 SMNVEV (reference sequence). V was shortened by 2 bases and J by 3 bases, with 14 bases between the two germline ends.

This clone was found a few times. One junction end does not reproduce the germline sequence, and a read error may be involved. The chain links TRBV5-8 to TRBJ2-3, with a possible D match to TRBD1 (6 bases). This CDR3 is 15 amino acids long. Germline loops: CDR1 SGHTS, CDR2 YDEGEE. The CDR3 protein is CASNLVWGPTDTQYF. CDR3 in DNA: TGTGCCAGCAACTTGGTGTGGGGGCCCACAGATACGCAGTATTTT.

The rearrangement links TRBV5-6 to TRBJ2-2, with 14 bases matching TRBD2. J gave up 4 bases and V 4 bases, and 3 bases lay outside the gene matches. The germline V gene encodes CDR1 SGHDT and CDR2 YYEEEE. CDR3 length: 16 residues. CDR3 DNA: TGTGCCAGCAGCCCAGGGACTAGCGGGAGCACCGGGGAGCTGTTTTTT. It codes for CASSPGTSGSTGELFF.

The chain has TRBV2 and TRBJ2-1, with 8 bases lining up with TRBD2. CDR3 size: 17 residues. The junction had 11 bases not matched to a gene; V was cut back by 3 bases and J by 4 bases. Per germline, CDR1 SNHLY and CDR2 FYNNEI. CDR3 coding DNA: TGTGCCAGCAGTGATACTGGAAGCGGGGGAGGTTACAATGAGCAGTTCTTC. Translation gives CASSDTGSGGGYNEQFF.

V is TRBV28 and J is TRBJ1-1; D ambiguous. Per the germline V gene, CDR1 is MDHEN and CDR2 is SYDVKM. This CDR3 is built from 12 residues. Trimming stripped 5 bases from V and 4 bases from J, with 8 bases between. CDR3 DNA sequence: TGTGCCAGCAGTCCGCTAGGCACTGAAGCTTTCTTT. Amino acid sequence: CASSPLGTEAFF.

This clone was found once. This chain links TRBV19 with TRBJ1-6, with 9 bases matching TRBD1. The CDR3 is made up of 16 amino acids. The germline CDR1 and CDR2 sequences are LNHDA and SQIVND (reference sequence). The junction had 16 bases not matched to a gene; V was cut back by 10 bases and J by 9 bases. This CDR3 is CATGLSGQGYGSPLHF. CDR3 nucleotide sequence: TGTGCCACTGGCCTTTCGGGACAGGGTTATGGTTCACCCCTCCACTTT.

This chain links TRBV5-4 with TRBJ2-6; D gene ambiguous. This CDR3 spans 16 amino acids. The ends were cut back, 2 bases at V and 2 bases at J, with 11 bases in the middle. From germline, CDR1 is SGHNT and CDR2 YYREEE (reference sequence). The CDR3 region is CASSLSLQPGANVLTF. CDR3 bases: TGTGCCAGCAGCTTAAGCCTGCAACCTGGGGCCAACGTCCTGACTTTC.

V and J are TRBV6-1 and TRBJ2-1, with TRBD1 matching 7 bases. Germline CDR1 reads MNHNS; CDR2 reads SASEGT. The CDR3 length is 13 residues. The junction had 5 bases not matched to a gene; V was cut back by 8 bases and J by 4 bases. The CDR3 DNA sequence: TGTGCCAGCGGCCTGACAGGGTACAATGAGCAGTTCTTC. Protein product: CASGLTGYNEQFF.

The CDR3 DNA is TGCGCCAGCAGCTGGGGACAGGGGGTAACTGAAGCTTTCTTT. Amino acid sequence: CASSWGQGVTEAFF. This chain uses TRBV5-1 with TRBJ1-1; 11 bases line up with TRBD1. The CDR3 contains 14 residues. Germline-derived CDR1 and CDR2 are SGHRS and YFSETQ. The J segment lost 5 bases and the V segment lost 3 bases, leaving 3 bases of the junction unmatched.

The V call is TRBV6-5, the J call TRBJ1-2, with D unclear. CDR3 length: 13 amino acids. Germline V CDR1 and CDR2: MNHEY, SVGAGI. Trimming left V 1 base short and J 6 bases short, with 9 bases between. CDR3 sequence reads: CASSYLAGDGYTF. In nucleotides, the CDR3 is TGTGCCAGCAGTTACTTAGCGGGTGATGGCTACACCTTC.

The chain recombines TRBV7-9 with TRBJ2-7; the D is unclear. CDR1 and CDR2 from the germline V gene are SEHNR and FQNEAQ (reference sequence). Trimming removed 1 base at V and 6 bases at J, with 7 bases between. The CDR3 runs 12 residues. This CDR3 is CASSLGRSEQYF. The CDR3 DNA reads as TGTGCCAGCAGCTTAGGTAGGAGCGAGCAGTACTTC.

The genes are TRBV6-4 and TRBJ2-7; D uncertain. The CDR3 contains 13 residues. V lost 8 bases and J 2 bases, leaving 13 bases between the germline ends. CDR1 and CDR2 (germline): MRHNA, SNTAGT. The CDR3 loop reads CASLALDPYEQYF. CDR3 in DNA: TGTGCCAGCTTAGCCCTGGATCCCTACGAGCAGTACTTC.

This clone has just a few counts. This chain uses TRBV27 with TRBJ1-1; 7 bases agree with TRBD1. The germline V gene encodes CDR1 MNHEY and CDR2 SMNVEV (reference sequence). This CDR3 region has 15 residues. Trimming cost V 0 bases and J 6 bases; bases outside gene matches: 7. In DNA form, the CDR3 reads TGTGCCAGCAGTTTATCAGGGGGCAGAAGCTCTGAAGCTTTCTTT. Protein sequence: CASSLSGGRSSEAFF.

The CDR3, as DNA: TGTGCCAGCAGGCCCGACAGGGGCCCTAGCAATCAGCCCCAGCATTTT. Translation gives CASRPDRGPSNQPQHF. The genes are TRBV27 and TRBJ1-5, with 8 bases matching TRBD1. Germline CDR1 is MNHEY and CDR2 is SMNVEV (reference sequence). Trimming cost V 6 bases and J 0 bases; bases outside gene matches: 7. This CDR3 contains 16 residues.

The chain links TRBV11-2 to TRBJ1-3; a possible D gene is TRBD1 (6 bases). The CDR3 runs 17 residues. Germline values: CDR1 SGHAT, CDR2 FQNNGV. V shed 7 bases and J shed 0 bases, with 19 bases lying between them. The CDR3 coding sequence is TGTGCCAGCACTTTAGGGGGGGCCCGACGCTCTGGAAACACCATATATTTT. It codes for CASTLGGARRSGNTIYF.

The CDR3 sequence is CATSGQSDQPQHF. For the CDR3, the DNA is TGTGCCACCAGCGGGCAGTCCGATCAGCCCCAGCATTTT. V gene TRBV15 combines with J gene TRBJ1-5, with D hard to call. Germline values: CDR1 LNHNV, CDR2 YYDKDF (reference sequence). This CDR3 is 13 amino acids long. With 5 bases removed from V and 5 bases from J, the gap between germline ends came to 10 bases.

V and J are TRBV28 and TRBJ1-1, with D perhaps matching TRBD1 (6 bases). The CDR3 contains 14 residues. Trimming shortened V by 3 bases and J by 1 base, and 9 bases separated the two germline ends. CDR1 MDHEN and CDR2 SYDVKM come from the germline V gene. For the CDR3, the DNA is TGTGCCAGCAGTTTTTCCAGGGGGAACACTGAAGCTTTCTTT. Protein: CASSFSRGNTEAFF.

This clone was picked up a small number of times. This sequence joins TRBV5-1 and TRBJ1-1; possible D gene TRBD1, 6 bases. Germline V CDR1 and CDR2: SGHRS, YFSETQ. The CDR3 loop spans 13 amino acids. V shed 5 bases and J shed 1 base, with 9 bases lying between them. This CDR3 is CASRQGANTEAFF. For the CDR3, the DNA is TGCGCCAGCAGACAGGGCGCGAACACTGAAGCTTTCTTT.

The chain combines TRBV20-1 with TRBJ2-1; no clear D gene. Germline CDR1 and CDR2: DFQATT and SNEGSKA (reference sequence). The V end was cut by 5 bases, the J end by 10 bases, with 9 bases between. This CDR3 has 10 residues. The CDR3 sequence is CSALVIEQFF. The CDR3 bases are TGCAGTGCTTTAGTTATCGAGCAGTTCTTC.

This sequence joins TRBV4-1 and TRBJ1-5, with unresolved D. The CDR3 is 16 amino acids. With 3 bases removed from V and 7 bases from J, the gap between germline ends came to 19 bases. In germline, CDR1 is MGHRA, CDR2 YSYEKL. CDR3 DNA: TGCGCCAGCAGCCAGCCCGCGTCGGGATCTGGACAGCCCCAGCATTTT. It is translated as CASSQPASGSGQPQHF.